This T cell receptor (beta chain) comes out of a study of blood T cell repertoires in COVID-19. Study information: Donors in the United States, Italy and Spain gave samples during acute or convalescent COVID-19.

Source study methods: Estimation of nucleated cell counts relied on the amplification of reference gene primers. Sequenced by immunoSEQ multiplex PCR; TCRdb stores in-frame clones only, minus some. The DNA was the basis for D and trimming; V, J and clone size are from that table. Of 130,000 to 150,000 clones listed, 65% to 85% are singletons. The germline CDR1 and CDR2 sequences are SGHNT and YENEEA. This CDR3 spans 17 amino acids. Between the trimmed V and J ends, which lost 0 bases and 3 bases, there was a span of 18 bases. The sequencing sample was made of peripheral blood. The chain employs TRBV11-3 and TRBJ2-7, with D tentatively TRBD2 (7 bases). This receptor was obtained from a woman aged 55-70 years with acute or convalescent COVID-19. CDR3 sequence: CASSLDLGRGSYYEQYF. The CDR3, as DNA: TGTGCCAGCAGCTTAGACCTTGGGAGGGGGTCTTACTACGAGCAGTACTTC.